These 5 T cell receptor beta chains came from one sample sequenced in a study of cytomegalovirus exposure and HLA in healthy donors. This PCR relied on a set of 60 Vbeta primers and 13 Jbeta primers. Generated by immunoSEQ multiplex PCR, the TCRdb table keeps only in-frame clones and is missing some. The data contain about 150,000 clones, around four fifths of them seen just once; the ten biggest clones take up 1.4%. The source material was PBMCs. These receptors all come from a male donor in good health and CMV-seronegative.

This rearrangement joins TRBV7-2 to TRBJ2-1; 10 bases map to TRBD2. The germline V gene has CDR1 SGHTA and CDR2 FQGNSA. This CDR3 has 14 residues. V was pared by 6 bases and J by 9 bases, with 8 bases of the junction left unmatched. CDR3 coding DNA: TGTGCCAGCAGGAAGCGGGGGGGCCGGAGTGAGCAGTTCTTC. The encoded protein is CASRKRGGRSEQFF.

The chain links TRBV6-1 to TRBJ2-5, with TRBD1 identical over 8 bases. Judging by the DNA end, TRBJ2-7 fits better; the J call may be wrong. Germline CDR1 MNHNS, CDR2 SASEGT. CDR3 length equals 15 residues. DNA for the CDR3: TGTGCCAGCAACCCGACAGGGGCTTTCTCCTACGAGCAGTACTTC. It encodes CASNPTGAFSYEQYF.

The V gene is TRBV29-1, the J gene TRBJ2-3; TRBD2 agrees at 13 bases. The ends lost 2 bases at V and 0 bases at J; junction bases unmatched: 2. The CDR3 is 16 amino acids. CDR1 and CDR2 (germline): SQVTM, ANQGSEA. The CDR3 sequence: CSVEKTSGGSTDTQYF. The CDR3 region has the DNA TGCAGCGTTGAAAAGACTAGCGGGGGGAGCACAGATACGCAGTATTTT.

The V and J genes are TRBV6-5 and TRBJ2-1; 8 bases map to TRBD2. The junction had 11 bases not matched to a gene; V was cut back by 5 bases and J by 8 bases. The CDR3 is made up of 15 amino acids. In germline, CDR1 is MNHEY, CDR2 SVGAGI. The CDR3 region is CASSREGLGIYEQFF. The CDR3 DNA follows: TGTGCCAGCAGTAGGGAGGGACTAGGGATTTATGAGCAGTTCTTC.

The V call is TRBV6-5, the J call TRBJ1-6; TRBD1 agrees at 7 bases. The CDR3 has 15 amino acids. V was pared by 2 bases and J by 7 bases, with 5 bases of the junction left unmatched. CDR1 MNHEY and CDR2 SVGAGI come from the germline V gene. The CDR3 protein is CASSYGQASNSPLHF. In DNA, the CDR3 is TGTGCCAGCAGTTACGGACAGGCCTCAAATTCACCCCTCCACTTT.